The entry below describes one T cell receptor beta chain. The data are from a study of blood T cell repertoires in COVID-19. Study-wide background: Material from acute and convalescent COVID-19 was sourced from the United States, Italy and Spain. Sample material is recorded as cDNA or gDNA derived from T cells, B-cell-depleted T cells, or PBMCs.

The table came from immunoSEQ multiplex PCR; TCRdb's copy has only in-frame clones and leaves some out. This table holds about 290,000 clones, around 85% found once. V gave up 3 bases and J gave up 6 bases, with 23 bases separating them. The CDR3 extends over 17 amino acids. Germline V lookup: CDR1 SGHAT, CDR2 FQNNGV. The rearrangement uses TRBV11-2 and TRBJ1-1; unclear D gene. The TCR sequence derives from a woman in her 50s with active or convalescent COVID-19. The sequencing sample was made of peripheral blood. The CDR3 region has the DNA TGTGCCAGCAGCTTTGAACTGGGTGGACTGCCTAAAGCTGAAGCTTTCTTT. Its translation: CASSFELGGLPKAEAFF.